This T cell receptor (beta chain) is drawn from a study of early stage breast cancer tumors. Study details: Samples were sequenced at around 10-fold average coverage.

Each sample had two DNA replicates, 0.5 to 0.65 ug blood or about 1.5 ug tissue. The repertoire was sequenced with immunoSEQ multiplex PCR; TCRdb's copy has only in-frame clones and lacks some. The repertoire holds hundreds of clones, with around three quarters as singletons. This clone has only one observation. Antigen: not known. Overall study findings and caveats: Comparing each tissue with blood distinguished tumor from normal in about 85% of the 16 patients.

The CDR3 is made up of 14 amino acids. Trimming pared 1 base from V and 2 bases from J, leaving 9 bases between. The chain carries TRBV5-7 and TRBJ1-2; D unresolved. TRBV5-7 is an ORF; its function is uncertain. This TCR derives from a person aged 40-50 years with breast cancer. Sequenced sample: normal breast tissue next to the tumor. The CDR3 DNA follows: TGTGCCAGCAGCTTGAAGAAGCCCAACTATGGCTACACCTTC. Its translation is CASSLKKPNYGYTF.